This T cell receptor beta chain is from a study of breast tumors, draining lymph nodes, adjacent tissues. In this sample, this clonotype turned up many times. The antigen is unknown. Each CDR3 protein gets one entry after TCRdb re-called the multiplex PCR reads with MiXCR. The sample lists approximately 19,000 distinct CDR3 sequences, roughly 50% occurring once. V was pared by 2 bases and J by 3 bases, with 23 bases between. Germline lookup yields CDR1 LGHNA and CDR2 YSLEER. The CDR3 extends over 19 amino acids. The study, taken as a whole, reports: Compared with basal-like, luminal-like tumors shared significantly more repertoire with nontumor tissue.

This chain connects TRBV4-3 to TRBJ2-1, with D perhaps matching TRBD2 (6 bases). Sequenced: breast tumor tissue. The clonotype originates from a female donor with breast cancer. Some clones in this sample may be carry-over from other donors' samples. DNA of the CDR3: TGCGCCAGCAGCCAATCAAGGGTAGCGGCAGGGCTAGACTACAATGAGCAGTTCTTC. Translating gives CASSQSRVAAGLDYNEQFF.